The clone carrying this TCR beta chain was seen only a few times. Germline V gene lookup returns CDR1 KGHSH and CDR2 LQKENI. The V and J ends lost 2 bases and 5 bases, in that order; junction bases with no gene match: 8. The CDR3 is 15 amino acids. Each donor gave approximately 9.5 milliliters of peripheral blood. This sample is part of a study of blood T cells in healthy people across ages. Sample-barcoded 5' priming and a J-beta primer mix drove a second PCR of 7 to 11 cycles. Via MiXCR, TCRdb re-called the 5' RACE reads, giving one row per CDR3 protein. Among about 840,000 distinct CDR3 sequences, 25% to 35% were seen once, and the ten largest hold 10% to 13%. The sample was also linked to a second study, of T cells of mothers and their children. That source adds: In this cohort, donors were a few healthy Caucasian mothers plus their six children.

Sequences were obtained from blood. This rearrangement joins TRBV18 to TRBJ2-7; 8 bases align to TRBD1. The receptor was derived from a woman in her thirties or forties in good health. The CDR3, as DNA: TGTGCCAGCTCACCAGGACAGGGTAACGGGGACGAGCAGTACTTC. As protein: CASSPGQGNGDEQYF.